This entry lists 26 T cell receptor beta chains sequenced from one sample in a study of T cell responses to AZD1222 COVID-19 vaccine. TCRdb keeps only in-frame clones here, not all; method: immunoSEQ multiplex PCR. The repertoire holds about 270,000 clones, with almost 95% as singletons. The sequencing used peripheral blood, collected 28 days after the second AZD1222 dose. These receptors all come from an adult who received the AZD1222 COVID-19 vaccine.

The chain couples TRBV7-9 to TRBJ1-5, with 7 bases identical to TRBD1. Germline-derived CDR1 and CDR2 are SEHNR and FQNEAQ (reference sequence). CDR3 length equals 12 residues. Trimming at V came to 8 bases and at J to 4 bases, leaving 2 bases not matched to a gene. CDR3 DNA: TGTGCCAGCGGACAGGAGAATCAGCCCCAGCATTTT. Translating gives CASGQENQPQHF. The variable domain in full, completed from reference TRBV7-9 and TRBJ1-5, reads DTGVSQNPRHKITKRGQNVTFRCDPISEHNRLYWYRQTLGQGPEFLTYFQNEAQLEKSRLLSDRFSAERPKGSFSTLEIQRTEQGDSAMYLCASGQENQPQHFGDGTRLSIL.

The V gene is TRBV4-2, the J gene TRBJ2-1; the match to TRBD2 covers 9 bases. This CDR3 region has 17 residues. Losses at the gene ends were 3 bases for V and 2 bases for J; bases not matched to a gene: 8. Germline V gene sequence: CDR1 LGHNA, CDR2 YNFKEQ. CDR3 coding DNA: TGTGCCAGCAGCCAGGTGGGCGGGAGGGGGGCCTACAATGAGCAGTTCTTC. Translating gives CASSQVGGRGAYNEQFF.

The CDR3 sequence: CASSPLFTDTQYF. In DNA, the CDR3 is TGTGCCAGCAGCCCGTTATTCACGGATACGCAGTATTTT. The V gene is TRBV5-8, the J gene TRBJ2-3; no definite D call. Trimming took off 4 bases at V and 6 bases at J, with 12 bases between the two ends. CDR1 is SGHTS, CDR2 YDEGEE, per germline. This CDR3 is built from 13 residues. The whole variable domain, remainder taken from reference TRBV5-8 and TRBJ2-3, is EAGVTQSPTHLIKTRGQQATLRCSPISGHTSVYWYQQALGLGLQFLLWYDEGEERNRGNFPPRFSGRQFPNYSSELNVNALELEDSALYLCASSPLFTDTQYFGPGTRLTVL.

The V gene is TRBV4-1, the J gene TRBJ1-5; 9 bases align to TRBD1. V shed 1 base and J 6 bases; nucleotides not matched to a gene: 4. The CDR3 is 15 amino acids. CDR1 is MGHRA and CDR2 is YSYEKL in the germline V gene. The CDR3 loop is CASSQVDRGGQPQHF. CDR3 DNA sequence: TGCGCCAGCAGCCAAGTGGACAGGGGCGGTCAGCCCCAGCATTTT.

In regard to this clone: Other DNA sequences in the sample encode the same CDR3. This chain connects TRBV3-1 (or the pseudogene TRBV3-2) to TRBJ2-5; D unresolved. The V and J ends lost 4 bases and 4 bases respectively, with 4 bases between them. Germline assignment: CDR1 LGHDT and CDR2 YNNKEL (reference sequence). There are 11 residues in the CDR3. The CDR3, as DNA: TGTGCCAGCAGCCCAGGAGAGACCCAGTACTTC. Translating gives CASSPGETQYF.

V usage is TRBV20-1 and J usage is TRBJ2-5, with TRBD1 matching over 9 bases. The CDR3 spans 13 residues. J lost 6 bases, V lost 3 bases, and 5 bases had no gene match. Germline V CDR1 and CDR2: DFQATT, SNEGSKA (reference sequence). The CDR3 reads CSASQDRGQTQYF. CDR3 nucleotide sequence: TGCAGTGCTAGTCAGGACAGGGGTCAGACCCAGTACTTC.

The chain links TRBV7-2 to TRBJ1-2; the D is unclear. The CDR3 has 13 residues. Germline V gives CDR1 SGHTA, CDR2 FQGNSA. V was pared by 6 bases and J by 9 bases, with 17 bases between. The CDR3 protein is CASRPSASYSYTF. The CDR3 DNA reads as TGTGCCAGCAGACCCAGCGCGTCCTACAGCTACACCTTC.

The chain combines TRBV15 with TRBJ2-1, with 9 nucleotides matching TRBD2. V lost 0 bases to trimming and J lost 9 bases; unmatched junction nucleotides: 9. Germline CDR1 LNHNV, CDR2 YYDKDF (reference sequence). This CDR3 contains 16 residues. This chain's CDR3 is CATSRDRSSGGIEQFF. CDR3 nucleotides: TGTGCCACCAGCAGAGATCGAAGTAGCGGGGGTATTGAGCAGTTCTTC. The full variable domain, with the rest looked up from reference TRBV15 and TRBJ2-1, is DAMVIQNPRYQVTQFGKPVTLSCSQTLNHNVMYWYQQKSSQAPKLLFHYYDKDFNNEADTPDNFQSRRPNTSFCFLDIRSPGLGDTAMYLCATSRDRSSGGIEQFFGPGTRLTVL.

The rearrangement joins TRBV6-4 to TRBJ2-1; no firm D call. The CDR3 is made up of 14 amino acids. Trimming pared 6 bases from V and 2 bases from J, leaving 11 bases between. CDR1 is MRHNA and CDR2 is SNTAGT in the germline V gene. The CDR3 DNA reads TGTGCCAGCAGGGCCCGTTGGGCCTACAATGAGCAGTTCTTC. Amino acid sequence: CASRARWAYNEQFF.

The genes are TRBV6-6 and TRBJ1-1, with no clear D. The CDR3 contains 13 residues. CDR1 is MNHNY, CDR2 SVGAGI, per germline (reference sequence). V was shortened by 2 bases and J by 5 bases, with 9 bases between the two germline ends. This chain's CDR3 is CASSYGPETEAFF. The CDR3 region has the DNA TGTGCCAGCAGTTACGGTCCGGAGACTGAAGCTTTCTTT.

The gene calls are TRBV18 and TRBJ2-1, with a possible D match to TRBD1 (5 bases). The CDR3 has 15 residues. The ends were cut back, 1 base at V and 3 bases at J, with 10 bases in the middle. Germline loops: CDR1 KGHSH, CDR2 LQKENI. The CDR3 region is CASSPRQGLYNEQFF. CDR3 DNA sequence: TGTGCCAGCTCACCACGCCAGGGCCTCTACAATGAGCAGTTCTTC.

The genes are TRBV5-1 and TRBJ1-3; 7 positions agree with TRBD1. Unmatched junction bases numbered 3, after V lost 3 bases and J lost 0 bases. CDR1 and CDR2 (germline): SGHRS, YFSETQ. This CDR3 contains 15 residues. The CDR3 DNA reads as TGCGCCAGCAGCTCGGACAGGCTCTCTGGAAACACCATATATTTT. Its translation: CASSSDRLSGNTIYF.

The V call is TRBV7-2, the J call TRBJ1-6, with 10 bases aligning to TRBD1. V trimming: 5 bases; J trimming: 9 bases; junction bases outside the gene matches: 7. Germline loops: CDR1 SGHTA, CDR2 FQGNSA. The CDR3 covers 15 residues. In DNA, the CDR3 is TGTGCCAGCAGCGTGGGACAGGGGATAGGTTCACCCCTCCACTTT. Its protein product is CASSVGQGIGSPLHF.

This rearrangement joins TRBV6-1 to TRBJ2-1, with D possibly being TRBD1 or TRBD2 (5 bases each). This CDR3 comprises 15 residues. From germline, CDR1 is MNHNS and CDR2 SASEGT. V was trimmed by 2 bases and J by 4 bases, leaving 12 bases between them. CDR3 sequence reads: CASSERGWSYNEQFF. CDR3 bases: TGTGCCAGCAGTGAACGGGGCTGGTCGTACAATGAGCAGTTCTTC.

Regarding this clone: A much larger clone differs by one base, so this may be a read error. The sample contains more than one DNA sequence encoding this CDR3. J is TRBJ2-7 and V is TRBV27, with 10 bases identical to TRBD2. Per germline, CDR1 MNHEY and CDR2 SMNVEV (reference sequence). Germline trimming cut 2 bases from V and 0 bases from J; bases unmatched to any gene: 1. CDR3 length equals 15 residues. The CDR3 bases are TGTGCCAGCAGTTTACTAGCGGGAGACTCCTACGAGCAGTACTTC. This codes for CASSLLAGDSYEQYF.

The chain has TRBV3-1 (or the pseudogene TRBV3-2) and TRBJ1-1; D unresolved. This CDR3 is 15 amino acids long. Deletions cut 0 bases from V and 0 bases from J, with 8 bases between. CDR1 is LGHDT, CDR2 YNNKEL, per germline (reference sequence). CDR3 in amino acids: CASSQEGSVNTEAFF. In DNA form, the CDR3 reads TGTGCCAGCAGCCAAGAGGGGTCTGTGAACACTGAAGCTTTCTTT.

The J gene is TRBJ2-7, the V gene TRBV28, with D perhaps matching TRBD1 (6 bases). The CDR3 loop spans 14 amino acids. Per germline, CDR1 MDHEN and CDR2 SYDVKM. V lost 4 bases to trimming and J lost 3 bases, with 13 bases between them. In DNA form, the CDR3 reads TGTGCCAGCAGTTCCCGGACAGCAGACTACGAGCAGTACTTC. Amino acid sequence: CASSSRTADYEQYF.

The CDR3 spells CASSLSAGQGWPYEQYF. For the CDR3, the DNA is TGTGCCAGCAGTTTATCCGCCGGACAGGGGTGGCCCTACGAGCAGTACTTC. The genes are TRBV27 and TRBJ2-7; 9 nucleotides align to TRBD1. The CDR3 contains 17 residues. In germline, CDR1 is MNHEY, CDR2 SMNVEV (reference sequence). The V segment lost 0 bases and the J segment 2 bases; nucleotides outside the gene matches: 8.

The chain employs TRBV15 and TRBJ2-2; 7 bases map to TRBD2. Germline CDR1 reads LNHNV; CDR2 reads YYDKDF (reference sequence). The CDR3 contains 17 residues. The junction had 9 bases not matched to a gene; V was cut back by 1 base and J by 4 bases. The CDR3 nucleotides read TGTGCCACCAGCAGAGCCCCGGCGGGGGTGAGCACCGGGGAGCTGTTTTTT. This translates into CATSRAPAGVSTGELFF.

The chain recombines TRBV6-5 with TRBJ1-5, with a weak D call TRBD1 (5 bases). Germline V gene sequence: CDR1 MNHEY, CDR2 SVGAGI. The V and J ends lost 6 bases and 1 base respectively, with 13 bases between them. The CDR3 runs 15 residues. In DNA form, the CDR3 reads TGTGCCAGCAGACTAACCAGGGACAGCAATCAGCCCCAGCATTTT. This gives the protein CASRLTRDSNQPQHF.

The V gene is TRBV5-8, the J gene TRBJ1-2; TRBD1 might be the D (5 bases). Germline lookup yields CDR1 SGHTS and CDR2 YDEGEE. The CDR3 has 14 residues. Between the trimmed V and J ends, which lost 2 bases and 4 bases, there was a span of 12 bases. The CDR3 is CASSLKGLGYGYTF. For the CDR3, the DNA is TGTGCCAGCAGCTTAAAGGGACTTGGCTATGGCTACACCTTC.

The chain links TRBV3-1 (or the pseudogene TRBV3-2) to TRBJ1-4; D might be TRBD1 (6 bases). Germline V gives CDR1 LGHDT, CDR2 YNNKEL (reference sequence). Trimming removed 2 bases at V and 7 bases at J, with 11 bases between. The CDR3 totals 14 residues. CDR3 sequence reads: CASSQRGGREKLFF. The CDR3 region has the DNA TGTGCCAGCAGCCAAAGGGGGGGGCGTGAAAAACTGTTTTTT.

The CDR3 nucleotides are TGTGCCAGTAGCCGGACAGGCCGAATGGCAGATACGCAGTATTTT. It yields the protein CASSRTGRMADTQYF. The chain employs TRBV19 and TRBJ2-3; 7 bases map to TRBD1. Germline V gene lookup returns CDR1 LNHDA and CDR2 SQIVND (reference sequence). There are 15 residues in the CDR3. With 6 bases clipped from V and 4 bases from J, the junction kept 10 bases outside the gene matches.

The chain links TRBV5-4 to TRBJ2-6, with 7 bases that match TRBD1. Germline lookup yields CDR1 SGHNT and CDR2 YYREEE (reference sequence). V lost 5 bases, J lost 3 bases, and 8 bases stayed unmatched. The CDR3 runs to 16 residues. The CDR3 protein is CASSPGGRGGANVLTF. In nucleotides, the CDR3 is TGTGCCAGCAGTCCAGGGGGTCGTGGTGGGGCCAACGTCCTGACTTTC. Full variable domain (outside the CDR3, taken from reference TRBV5-4 and TRBJ2-6): ETGVTQSPTHLIKTRGQQVTLRCSSQSGHNTVSWYQQALGQGPQFIFQYYREEENGRGNFPPRFSGLQFPNYSSELNVNALELDDSALYLCASSPGGRGGANVLTFGAGSRLTVL.

In DNA, the CDR3 is TGTGCCAGCACCGGGACAGGGGTGACCGGGGAGCTGTTTTTT. It codes for CASTGTGVTGELFF. This sequence joins TRBV21-1 and TRBJ2-2; whether TRBD1, the table's D call, matches the DNA was not checked. TRBV21-1 is a pseudogene segment. The CDR3 has 14 amino acids.

This sequence joins TRBV15 and TRBJ2-7, with D tentatively TRBD1 (5 bases). Trimming took off 5 bases at V and 0 bases at J, with 11 bases between the two ends. CDR3 length: 14 amino acids. Per germline, CDR1 LNHNV and CDR2 YYDKDF (reference sequence). The CDR3 is CATSWTQDSYEQYF. The CDR3 coding sequence is TGTGCCACCAGCTGGACACAGGACTCCTACGAGCAGTACTTC.